The 26 T cell receptor beta chains presented below share a single source sample, sequenced in a study of T cells in Graves' hyperthyroidism and ophthalmopathy. Researchers amplified the TCR beta CDR3 regions from RNA transcripts. The HTBI primer set was used in a first-round RT-PCR of the TCR CDR3. TCRdb re-called the multiplex PCR reads through MiXCR, storing one row per CDR3 protein. The table includes 300,000 to 450,000 distinct CDR3 sequences, about 14% detected once. Source material: blood. All receptors come from a woman in her twenties or thirties with Graves' ophthalmopathy.

In its sample, this clonotype was seen many times. V usage is TRBV15 and J usage is TRBJ2-2; D assignment may be TRBD1 or TRBD2 (5 bases each). Trimming removed 0 bases at V and 7 bases at J, with 12 bases between. This CDR3 is 15 amino acids long. The germline V gene encodes CDR1 LNHNV and CDR2 YYDKDF (reference sequence). CDR3 protein: CATSRDPGRIGELFF. The CDR3 nucleotides read TGTGCCACCAGCAGAGATCCAGGGAGAATCGGGGAGCTGTTTTTT.

This clonotype was seen a few times. The chain joins TRBV14 to TRBJ1-2, with D perhaps matching TRBD1 (6 bases). CDR1 SGHDN and CDR2 FVKESK come from the germline V gene. The ends were cut back, 1 base at V and 4 bases at J, with 10 bases in the middle. The CDR3 is made up of 14 amino acids. The CDR3 coding sequence is TGTGCCAGCAGCCAAGGCTCAGGGGCCTATGGCTACACCTTC. As protein: CASSQGSGAYGYTF.

The chain employs TRBV24-1 and TRBJ2-1; 8 bases fit TRBD1. V was pared by 9 bases and J by 7 bases, with 13 bases of the junction left unmatched. From germline, CDR1 is KGHDR and CDR2 SFDVKD. This CDR3 is 15 amino acids long. CDR3 sequence reads: CATSFQGAGVNEQFF. In nucleotides, the CDR3 is TGTGCCACCTCCTTTCAGGGGGCAGGCGTAAATGAGCAGTTCTTC.

The chain combines TRBV20-1 with TRBJ2-2; TRBD2 matches at 8 bases. From germline, CDR1 is DFQATT and CDR2 SNEGSKA (reference sequence). CDR3 length equals 15 residues. V lost 3 bases and J lost 2; bases outside the gene matches: 5. CDR3 in DNA: TGCAGTGCTAGGAGTAGCGGGGCCAACACCGGGGAGCTGTTTTTT. It yields the protein CSARSSGANTGELFF.

This clonotype occurred many times. The J gene is TRBJ2-7, the V gene TRBV30, with TRBD2 identical over 8 bases. The CDR3 has 15 residues. V gave up 0 bases and J gave up 2 bases; unmatched junction bases: 6. The germline gives CDR1 GTSNPN, CDR2 SVGIG (reference sequence). CDR3 in amino acids: CAWSVRAGVTYEQYF. The DNA of the CDR3 is TGTGCCTGGAGTGTAAGAGCGGGGGTGACCTACGAGCAGTACTTC.

This clonotype was picked up a small number of times. The chain is built from TRBV5-4 and TRBJ2-3, with a tentative D call TRBD1 (6 bases). Germline V gene sequence: CDR1 SGHNT, CDR2 YYREEE (reference sequence). V dropped 2 bases and J dropped 4 bases, with 8 bases sitting between them. The CDR3 has 13 residues. CDR3 region: CASSLQGPDTQYF. The CDR3 region has the DNA TGTGCCAGCAGCTTACAGGGTCCAGATACGCAGTATTTT.

This sequence joins TRBV7-2 and TRBJ1-5; the D gene is possibly TRBD1 (5 bases). CDR3 length: 16 residues. Trimming pared 1 base from V and 2 bases from J, leaving 12 bases between. Per the germline V gene, CDR1 is SGHTA and CDR2 is FQGNSA. CDR3 sequence reads: CASSLEVGLGNQPQHF. Written as DNA, the CDR3 is TGTGCCAGCAGCTTAGAGGTGGGGCTGGGCAATCAGCCCCAGCATTTT.

This clonotype was seen a handful of times. The chain uses TRBV7-8 and TRBJ1-1; D uncertain. The CDR3 extends over 14 amino acids. CDR1 and CDR2 from the germline V gene are SGHVS and FQNEAQ. V was trimmed by 3 bases and J by 0 bases, leaving 8 bases between them. CDR3 nucleotides: TGTGCCAGCAGCTTTAATCAGGTGAACACTGAAGCTTTCTTT. It specifies CASSFNQVNTEAFF.

The chain links TRBV19 to TRBJ2-6; D possibly corresponds to TRBD2 (6 bases). CDR1 is LNHDA and CDR2 is SQIVND in the germline V gene (reference sequence). The V gene lost 3 bases and the J gene lost 6 bases, with 9 bases spanning the gap. The CDR3 has 14 amino acids. The CDR3: CASSIGGLANVLTF. The CDR3 DNA reads as TGTGCCAGTAGTATCGGAGGGTTGGCCAACGTCCTGACTTTC.

The chain combines TRBV4-1 with TRBJ2-7, with 9 bases lining up with TRBD1. Germline loops: CDR1 MGHRA, CDR2 YSYEKL. This CDR3 contains 16 residues. V lost 0 bases to trimming and J lost 2 bases; unmatched junction nucleotides: 5. This CDR3 is CASSQERTGVPYEQYF. The CDR3 nucleotides are TGCGCCAGCAGCCAAGAAAGGACAGGGGTCCCCTACGAGCAGTACTTC.

About this clonotype itself: A much larger clone lies one base from this, so it may be a read error. The CDR3 DNA is TGCAGTGCAACGGGGAGGGTAGCGGGGGGCGCGTCAGATACGCAGTATTTT. It codes for CSATGRVAGGASDTQYF. The chain combines TRBV20-1 with TRBJ2-3; 10 bases are shared with TRBD2. There are 17 residues in the CDR3. CDR1 and CDR2 from the germline V gene are DFQATT and SNEGSKA (reference sequence). Trimming at V came to 6 bases and at J to 4 bases, leaving 16 bases not matched to a gene.

This clonotype came up a few times. The chain has TRBV6-1 and TRBJ2-5; TRBD2 agrees at 14 bases. The CDR3 has 18 amino acids. V trimming: 3 bases; J trimming: 6 bases; junction bases outside the gene matches: 12. Germline V gives CDR1 MNHNS, CDR2 SASEGT. The CDR3 nucleotides are TGTGCCAGCAGTGAGCGACTAGCGGGGGGGCTTTCCCCAAAGACCCAGTACTTC. Residues: CASSERLAGGLSPKTQYF.

This clonotype was seen only a few times. The chain is built from TRBV29-1 and TRBJ2-7, with a tentative D call TRBD1 (5 bases). Trimming cost V 5 bases and J 3 bases, with 17 bases left between them. The CDR3 totals 14 residues. Per the germline V gene, CDR1 is SQVTM and CDR2 is ANQGSEA. The CDR3 reads CSVRWLQGLYEQYF. CDR3 in DNA: TGCAGCGTTCGCTGGCTGCAGGGCCTCTACGAGCAGTACTTC.

This clonotype was counted at least ten times. The J gene is TRBJ1-1, the V gene TRBV10-3; tentatively, D is TRBD1 (6 bases). There are 14 residues in the CDR3. V was trimmed by 3 bases and J by 5 bases, leaving 13 bases between them. In germline, CDR1 is ENHRY, CDR2 SYGVKD. DNA of the CDR3: TGTGCCATCAGTGAAGACAGGTCCCAAACTGAAGCTTTCTTT. As protein: CAISEDRSQTEAFF.

This clonotype was counted many times. This sequence joins TRBV20-1 and TRBJ1-3, with 12 bases fitting TRBD1. Germline V gives CDR1 DFQATT, CDR2 SNEGSKA (reference sequence). This CDR3 has 16 residues. V shed 4 bases, J shed 2 bases, and the junction held 6 bases outside the gene matches. In nucleotides, the CDR3 is TGCAGTGCTAACCACCGGGACAGGGGGCCTGGAAACACCATATATTTT. Translation gives CSANHRDRGPGNTIYF.

The CDR3 spells CASSLVGGEQFF. The CDR3 bases are TGCGCCAGCAGCTTGGTCGGGGGCGAGCAGTTCTTC. The chain joins TRBV5-1 to TRBJ2-1; tentatively, D is TRBD1 or TRBD2 (6 bases each). This CDR3 comprises 12 residues. Germline loops: CDR1 SGHRS, CDR2 YFSETQ. Trimming removed 0 bases from V and 10 bases from J, with 8 bases in between.

This clonotype was counted at least ten times. V and J are TRBV6-1 and TRBJ2-7; D is perhaps TRBD1 (5 bases). The V gene lost 9 bases and the J gene lost 5 bases, with 14 bases spanning the gap. CDR3 length equals 12 residues. CDR1 is MNHNS and CDR2 is SASEGT in the germline V gene. The CDR3: CASITAGHEQYF. The CDR3 nucleotides are TGTGCCAGTATCACCGCAGGGCACGAGCAGTACTTC.

This clonotype was seen many times. V gene TRBV20-1 combines with J gene TRBJ1-1; unclear D gene. V lost 4 bases, J lost 0 bases, and 12 bases lay in between. The CDR3 runs to 14 residues. Germline V gene lookup returns CDR1 DFQATT and CDR2 SNEGSKA (reference sequence). The CDR3 coding sequence is TGCAGTGCTAAACTTGTCGGTTTGAACACTGAAGCTTTCTTT. It codes for CSAKLVGLNTEAFF.

This clonotype was seen only a few times. This chain joins TRBV9 and TRBJ2-5; TRBD2 aligns across 7 bases. V was pared by 4 bases and J by 5 bases, with 11 bases of the junction left unmatched. The CDR3 sequence is 15 residues long. Germline loops: CDR1 SGDLS, CDR2 YYNGEE. The CDR3 coding sequence is TGTGCCAGCAGCCCGGGGGGTCAAGGGCGGGAGACCCAGTACTTC. It is translated as CASSPGGQGRETQYF.

The chain carries TRBV12-3 or TRBV12-4 and TRBJ2-6; 10 nucleotides line up with TRBD1. The CDR3 totals 18 residues. Unmatched junction bases numbered 9, after V lost 5 bases and J lost 2 bases. The CDR3 spells CASSASATGGTGANVLTF. The CDR3 DNA reads as TGTGCCAGCAGTGCAAGCGCGACAGGGGGCACTGGGGCCAACGTCCTGACTTTC.

V is TRBV27 and J is TRBJ2-4; D remains ambiguous. V lost 2 bases, J lost 5 bases, and 10 bases lay in between. This CDR3 region has 14 residues. Germline CDR1 MNHEY, CDR2 SMNVEV (reference sequence). The CDR3, as DNA: TGTGCCAGCAGTTTAATTGGCACAGAAAACATTCAGTACTTC. This gives the protein CASSLIGTENIQYF.

The chain's CDR3 is CASSLSGPRNGYTF. Written as DNA, the CDR3 is TGTGCCAGCAGTTTATCCGGACCAAGGAATGGCTACACCTTC. The rearrangement links TRBV28 to TRBJ1-2; no clear D gene. Germline values: CDR1 MDHEN, CDR2 SYDVKM. V lost 1 base and J lost 6, with 12 bases in between. The CDR3 sequence is 14 residues long.

In its sample, this clonotype was seen many times. The chain recombines TRBV2 with TRBJ2-1, with 8 bases aligning to TRBD1. The germline CDR1 and CDR2 sequences are SNHLY and FYNNEI. The CDR3 covers 16 residues. Trimming removed 4 bases from V and 1 base from J; junction bases left unmatched: 6. The CDR3 region is CASSGRQGRSYNEQFF. DNA for the CDR3: TGTGCCAGCAGTGGGCGACAGGGGAGGTCCTACAATGAGCAGTTCTTC.

This clonotype was found many times. The chain employs TRBV6-1 and TRBJ2-6; D gene unclear. Trimming shortened V by 5 bases and J by 3 bases, and 23 bases separated the two germline ends. The CDR3 runs to 19 residues. Germline loops: CDR1 MNHNS, CDR2 SASEGT. The CDR3 protein is CASSSVRRSGSFGANVLTF. The CDR3 DNA reads as TGTGCCAGCAGTTCCGTGAGAAGATCGGGCTCTTTTGGGGCCAACGTCCTGACTTTC.

This clonotype was counted only a few times. This chain joins TRBV19 and TRBJ1-5, with TRBD1 matching over 7 bases. V trimming: 3 bases; J trimming: 6 bases; junction bases outside the gene matches: 5. This CDR3 contains 14 residues. The germline V gene encodes CDR1 LNHDA and CDR2 SQIVND (reference sequence). CDR3 DNA sequence: TGTGCCAGTAGTATGGCGGGACAGAGTCAGCCCCAGCATTTT. Protein product: CASSMAGQSQPQHF. Based on the CDR3 plus reference TRBV19 and TRBJ1-5, the full variable domain is DGGITQSPKYLFRKEGQNVTLSCEQNLNHDAMYWYRQDPGQGLRLIYYSQIVNDFQKGDIAEGYSVSREKKESFPLTVTSAQKNPTAFYLCASSMAGQSQPQHFGDGTRLSIL.

The table lists this clonotype with many counts. The chain combines TRBV6-2 or TRBV6-3 with TRBJ1-2, with 7 nucleotides matching TRBD1. Germline V gene data show CDR1 as MNHEY and CDR2 as SVGEGT. Losses at the gene ends were 2 bases for V and 4 bases for J; bases not matched to a gene: 7. There are 15 residues in the CDR3. DNA of the CDR3: TGTGCCAGCAGTTACAGAGGACAGGTCGTCTATGGCTACACCTTC. Translation gives CASSYRGQVVYGYTF.